The rows below give T cell receptor beta chains drawn from one sample of a study of blood T cell repertoires in COVID-19. The data were produced by immunoSEQ multiplex PCR, yet TCRdb's version contains in-frame clones alone and is incomplete. The data contain 130,000 to 150,000 clones, around 79% of them singletons. The material sequenced was peripheral blood. Every receptor here comes from an older woman with COVID-19, enrolled during active disease. Both conserved end residues are part of each CDR3. A D gene is named only where the DNA matches it firmly.

d_call: TRBD2
v_call: TRBV7-2
j_call: TRBJ2-5
cdr3_aa: CASSFQRGGQETQYF

d_call: TRBD2
v_call: TRBV5-6
j_call: TRBJ2-3
cdr3_aa: CASSSGTSGGRTDTQYF

d_call: TRBD2
v_call: TRBV5-4
j_call: TRBJ2-1
cdr3_aa: CASSLVSGGASFREQFF

d_call: TRBD1
v_call: TRBV6-5
j_call: TRBJ2-7
cdr3_aa: CASSKQGASYEQYF

d_call: TRBD1
v_call: TRBV29-1
j_call: TRBJ2-2
cdr3_aa: CSVRQGPGELFF

d_call: TRBD1
v_call: TRBV5-1
j_call: TRBJ1-4
cdr3_aa: CASKVGDSTNEKLFF

d_call: NA
v_call: TRBV10-2
j_call: TRBJ1-2
cdr3_aa: CASSERAALRGYTF

d_call: TRBD1
v_call: TRBV7-9
j_call: TRBJ1-4
cdr3_aa: CASSPGQGGSDEKLFF

d_call: NA
v_call: TRBV4-3
j_call: TRBJ1-4
cdr3_aa: CASSQDTGWGEKLFF

d_call: NA
v_call: TRBV7-3
j_call: TRBJ2-1
cdr3_aa: CASSTGIYNEQFF

d_call: NA
v_call: TRBV7-2
j_call: TRBJ2-2
cdr3_aa: CASSLANRVGGELFF

d_call: TRBD2
v_call: TRBV9
j_call: TRBJ2-7
cdr3_aa: CASSASSGGGYEQYF

d_call: NA
v_call: TRBV5-1
j_call: TRBJ2-3
cdr3_aa: CASSVNTDTQYF

d_call: TRBD1
v_call: TRBV19
j_call: TRBJ1-2
cdr3_aa: CASSTDIQGAHGYTF

d_call: NA
v_call: TRBV2
j_call: TRBJ2-1
cdr3_aa: CASRGDRPSYNEQFF

d_call: NA
v_call: TRBV5-6
j_call: TRBJ2-5
cdr3_aa: CASKKNQGLAQETQYF

d_call: TRBD1
v_call: TRBV5-1
j_call: TRBJ2-2
cdr3_aa: CASRNSGQGGTGELFF

d_call: NA
v_call: TRBV30
j_call: TRBJ1-1
cdr3_aa: CAWSVSERTEAFF

d_call: TRBD1
v_call: TRBV5-1
j_call: TRBJ1-3
cdr3_aa: CASSTGEAGNTIYF

d_call: TRBD1
v_call: TRBV6-2/TRBV6-3
j_call: TRBJ2-7
cdr3_aa: CASSYGPAPDRYPYEQYF

d_call: NA
v_call: TRBV30
j_call: TRBJ1-4
cdr3_aa: CAWSVSQGAYEKLFF

d_call: NA
v_call: TRBV30
j_call: TRBJ1-1
cdr3_aa: CAWNQGGGTEAFF

d_call: NA
v_call: TRBV19
j_call: TRBJ2-7
cdr3_aa: CASSIGGIDYEQYF

d_call: NA
v_call: TRBV3-1/TRBV3-2
j_call: TRBJ1-1
cdr3_aa: CASSQEGLNTEAFF

d_call: TRBD2
v_call: TRBV7-2
j_call: TRBJ2-3
cdr3_aa: CASSLGLAGVSTDTQYF

d_call: NA
v_call: TRBV5-5
j_call: TRBJ1-5
cdr3_aa: CASSAYDRNQPQHF

d_call: TRBD1
v_call: TRBV7-8
j_call: TRBJ1-2
cdr3_aa: CASSLGGTAPSYTF

d_call: NA
v_call: TRBV7-9
j_call: TRBJ2-1
cdr3_aa: CASSRTVVEQFF

d_call: NA
v_call: TRBV18
j_call: TRBJ2-7
cdr3_aa: CASSASQVGNVNEQYF

d_call: TRBD1
v_call: TRBV12-3/TRBV12-4
j_call: TRBJ2-1
cdr3_aa: CASNRDSNNEQFF

d_call: NA
v_call: TRBV6-4
j_call: TRBJ1-2
cdr3_aa: CASSETANVGYTF

d_call: TRBD1
v_call: TRBV5-6
j_call: TRBJ1-1
cdr3_aa: CASRRTGGAEAFF

d_call: TRBD1
v_call: TRBV30
j_call: TRBJ1-3
cdr3_aa: CAWTGGGSGNTIYF

d_call: TRBD1
v_call: TRBV9
j_call: TRBJ1-6
cdr3_aa: CASSAGTGQNSPLHF

d_call: TRBD1
v_call: TRBV4-2
j_call: TRBJ1-5
cdr3_aa: CASSQEGRQGGQPQHF

d_call: NA
v_call: TRBV6-1
j_call: TRBJ1-1
cdr3_aa: CASKRKMNTEAFF

d_call: TRBD2
v_call: TRBV29-1
j_call: TRBJ2-1
cdr3_aa: CSSSGGSYNEQFF

d_call: NA
v_call: TRBV4-2
j_call: TRBJ1-4
cdr3_aa: CASSQGQGTTNEKLFF

d_call: TRBD1
v_call: TRBV6-1
j_call: TRBJ1-5
cdr3_aa: CASSEPLQGGNQPQHF

d_call: TRBD1
v_call: TRBV4-1
j_call: TRBJ1-2
cdr3_aa: CASSQGAGGEAHGYTF